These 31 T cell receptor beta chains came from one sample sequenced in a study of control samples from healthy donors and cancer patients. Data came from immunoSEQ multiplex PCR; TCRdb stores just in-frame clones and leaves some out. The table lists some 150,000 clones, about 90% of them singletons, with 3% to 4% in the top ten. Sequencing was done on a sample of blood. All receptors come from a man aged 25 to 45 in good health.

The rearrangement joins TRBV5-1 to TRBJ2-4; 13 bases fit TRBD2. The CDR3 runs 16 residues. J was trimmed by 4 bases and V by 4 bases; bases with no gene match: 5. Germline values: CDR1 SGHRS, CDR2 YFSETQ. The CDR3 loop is CASSTPLAGGKNIQYF. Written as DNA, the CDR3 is TGCGCCAGCAGCACCCCACTAGCGGGGGGGAAAAACATTCAGTACTTC. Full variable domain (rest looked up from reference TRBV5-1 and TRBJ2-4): KAGVTQTPRYLIKTRGQQVTLSCSPISGHRSVSWYQQTPGQGLQFLFEYFSETQRNKGNFPGRFSGRQFSNSRSEMNVSTLELGDSALYLCASSTPLAGGKNIQYFGAGTRLSVL.

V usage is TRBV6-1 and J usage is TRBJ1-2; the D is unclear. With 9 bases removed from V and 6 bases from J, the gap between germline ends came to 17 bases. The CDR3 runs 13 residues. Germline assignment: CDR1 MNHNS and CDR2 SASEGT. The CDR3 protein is CARREVTLDGYTF. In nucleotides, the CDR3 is TGTGCCAGGAGGGAAGTGACTCTCGATGGCTACACCTTC.

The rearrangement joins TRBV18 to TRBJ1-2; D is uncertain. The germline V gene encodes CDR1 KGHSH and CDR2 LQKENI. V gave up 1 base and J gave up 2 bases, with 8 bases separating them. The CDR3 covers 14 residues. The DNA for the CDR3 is TGTGCCAGCTCACCACTACCGAGCAACTATGGCTACACCTTC. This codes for CASSPLPSNYGYTF.

The CDR3 DNA sequence: TGTGCCAGCAGCTTAGATCTAGCCGTCCGTGAGCAGTTCTTC. This translates into CASSLDLAVREQFF. V is TRBV11-2 and J is TRBJ2-1; D might be TRBD2 (5 bases). Germline CDR1 and CDR2: SGHAT and FQNNGV. V was clipped by 0 bases and J by 9 bases, with 12 bases between them. The CDR3 has 14 amino acids.

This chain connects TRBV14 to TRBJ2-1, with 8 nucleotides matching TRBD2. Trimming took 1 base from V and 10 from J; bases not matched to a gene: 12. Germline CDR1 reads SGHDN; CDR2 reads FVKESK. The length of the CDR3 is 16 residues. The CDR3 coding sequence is TGTGCCAGCAGCCAAGGTCAATTTGCGGGGGGCCGGGAGCAGTTCTTC. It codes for CASSQGQFAGGREQFF.

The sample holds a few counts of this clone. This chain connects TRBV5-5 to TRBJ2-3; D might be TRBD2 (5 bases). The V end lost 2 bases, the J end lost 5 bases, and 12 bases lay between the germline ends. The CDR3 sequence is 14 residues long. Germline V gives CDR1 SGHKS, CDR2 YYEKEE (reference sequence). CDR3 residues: CASSLPSFIDTQYF. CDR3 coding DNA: TGTGCCAGCAGCTTACCTAGCTTCATAGATACGCAGTATTTT.

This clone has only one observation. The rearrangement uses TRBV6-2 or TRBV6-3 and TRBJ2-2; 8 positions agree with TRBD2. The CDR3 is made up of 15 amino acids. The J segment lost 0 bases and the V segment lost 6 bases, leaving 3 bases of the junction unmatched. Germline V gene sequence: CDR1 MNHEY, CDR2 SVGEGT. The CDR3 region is CASSPGLANTGELFF. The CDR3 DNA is TGTGCCAGCAGCCCGGGACTAGCGAACACCGGGGAGCTGTTTTTT.

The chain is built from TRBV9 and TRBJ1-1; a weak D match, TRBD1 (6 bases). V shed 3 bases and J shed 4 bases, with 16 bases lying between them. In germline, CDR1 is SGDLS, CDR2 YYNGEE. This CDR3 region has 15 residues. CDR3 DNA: TGTGCCAGCAGCGGTTCAGGGGCGCGCGGCACTGAAGCTTTCTTT. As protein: CASSGSGARGTEAFF.

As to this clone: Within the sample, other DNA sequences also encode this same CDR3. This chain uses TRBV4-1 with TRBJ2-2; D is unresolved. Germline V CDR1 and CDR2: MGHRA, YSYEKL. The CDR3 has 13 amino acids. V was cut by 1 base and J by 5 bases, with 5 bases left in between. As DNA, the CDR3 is TGCGCCAGCAGCCAAGGTGGTACCGGGGAGCTGTTTTTT. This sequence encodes CASSQGGTGELFF.

DNA for the CDR3: TGTGCTAGTGGTCCGAGACTAGCGGGGAGATACACAGATACGCAGTATTTT. Translated, it gives CASGPRLAGRYTDTQYF. This chain uses TRBV12-5 with TRBJ2-3; 11 bases align to TRBD2. This CDR3 comprises 17 residues. Germline CDR1 and CDR2: LGHNT and FRNRAP. Trimming at V came to 5 bases and at J to 2 bases, leaving 9 bases not matched to a gene.

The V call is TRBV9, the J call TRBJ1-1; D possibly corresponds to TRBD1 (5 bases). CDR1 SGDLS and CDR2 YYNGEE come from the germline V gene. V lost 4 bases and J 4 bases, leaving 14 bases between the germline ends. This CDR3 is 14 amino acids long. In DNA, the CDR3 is TGTGCCAGCAGCCCTCAGGGAGGGAGCACTGAAGCTTTCTTT. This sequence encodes CASSPQGGSTEAFF.

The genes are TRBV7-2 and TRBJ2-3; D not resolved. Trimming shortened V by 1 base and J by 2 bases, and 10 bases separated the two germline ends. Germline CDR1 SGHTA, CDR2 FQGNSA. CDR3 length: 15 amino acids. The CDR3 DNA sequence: TGTGCCAGCAGCTTAGACTCGATTGCCACAGATACGCAGTATTTT. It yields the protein CASSLDSIATDTQYF.

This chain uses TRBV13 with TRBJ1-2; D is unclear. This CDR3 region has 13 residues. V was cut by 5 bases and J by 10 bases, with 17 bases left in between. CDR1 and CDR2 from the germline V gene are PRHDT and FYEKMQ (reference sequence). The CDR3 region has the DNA TGTGCCAGCAGCCCCCACCGTTACGCGGACTACACCTTC. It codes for CASSPHRYADYTF.

The CDR3 loop is CASSLAQNIQYF. The CDR3 nucleotides are TGTGCCAGCAGCTTGGCCCAAAACATTCAGTACTTC. The chain has TRBV5-6 and TRBJ2-4, with unresolved D. V was shortened by 0 bases and J by 5 bases, with 3 bases between the two germline ends. CDR1 is SGHDT and CDR2 is YYEEEE in the germline V gene. The CDR3 has 12 amino acids.

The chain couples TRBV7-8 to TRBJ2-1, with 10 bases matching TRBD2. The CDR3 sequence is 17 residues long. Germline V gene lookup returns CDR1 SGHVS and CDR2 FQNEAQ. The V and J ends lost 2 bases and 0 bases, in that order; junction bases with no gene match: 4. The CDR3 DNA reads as TGTGCCAGCAGCTTAAGGACTAGCGGACTCTCCTACAATGAGCAGTTCTTC. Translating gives CASSLRTSGLSYNEQFF.

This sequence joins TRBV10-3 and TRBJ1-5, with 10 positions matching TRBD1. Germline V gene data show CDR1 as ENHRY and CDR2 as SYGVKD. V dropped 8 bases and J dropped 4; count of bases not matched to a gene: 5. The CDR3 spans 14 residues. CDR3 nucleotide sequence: TGTGCCATCGGGGGACAGGGGACGAATCAGCCCCAGCATTTT. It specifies CAIGGQGTNQPQHF.

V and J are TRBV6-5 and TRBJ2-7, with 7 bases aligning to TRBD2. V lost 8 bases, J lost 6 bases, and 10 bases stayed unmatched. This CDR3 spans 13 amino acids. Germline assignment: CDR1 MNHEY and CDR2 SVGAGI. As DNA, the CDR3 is TGTGCCAGCCAGCGGGGATTTGGGGGCGAGCAGTACTTC. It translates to CASQRGFGGEQYF.

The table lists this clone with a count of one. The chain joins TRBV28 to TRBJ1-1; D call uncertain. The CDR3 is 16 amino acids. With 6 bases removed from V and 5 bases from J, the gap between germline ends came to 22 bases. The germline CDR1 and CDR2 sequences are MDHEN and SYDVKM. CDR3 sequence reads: CASSRADGPQGTEAFF. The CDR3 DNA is TGTGCCAGCAGCCGCGCGGACGGACCCCAAGGGACTGAAGCTTTCTTT.

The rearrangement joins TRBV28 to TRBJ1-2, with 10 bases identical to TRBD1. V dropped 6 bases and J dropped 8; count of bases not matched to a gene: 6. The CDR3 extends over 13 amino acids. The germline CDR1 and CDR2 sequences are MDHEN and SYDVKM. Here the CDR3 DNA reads TGTGCCAGCAGCCCGGGACAGGGGTTAGGCTACACCTTC. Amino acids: CASSPGQGLGYTF.

This CDR3 reads CASSLDGTATYEQYF. In nucleotides, the CDR3 is TGTGCCAGCAGCTTAGACGGGACAGCTACCTACGAGCAGTACTTC. The chain links TRBV7-8 to TRBJ2-7, with 7 bases fitting TRBD1. CDR3 length: 15 amino acids. Germline V CDR1 and CDR2: SGHVS, FQNEAQ. With 1 base clipped from V and 2 bases from J, the junction kept 5 bases outside the gene matches.

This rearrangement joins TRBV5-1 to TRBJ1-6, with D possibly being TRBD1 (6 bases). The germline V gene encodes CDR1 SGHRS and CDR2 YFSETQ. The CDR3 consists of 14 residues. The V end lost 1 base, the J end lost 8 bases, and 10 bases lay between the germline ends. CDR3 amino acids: CASSLPGVDSPLHF. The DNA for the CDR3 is TGCGCCAGCAGCTTGCCAGGGGTTGATTCACCCCTCCACTTT.

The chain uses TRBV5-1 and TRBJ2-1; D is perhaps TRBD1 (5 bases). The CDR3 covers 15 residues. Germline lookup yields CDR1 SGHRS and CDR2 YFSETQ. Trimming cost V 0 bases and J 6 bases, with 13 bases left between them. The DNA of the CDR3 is TGCGCCAGCAGCTTGGGGGCTGGGGCAATCAATGAGCAGTTCTTC. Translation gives CASSLGAGAINEQFF.

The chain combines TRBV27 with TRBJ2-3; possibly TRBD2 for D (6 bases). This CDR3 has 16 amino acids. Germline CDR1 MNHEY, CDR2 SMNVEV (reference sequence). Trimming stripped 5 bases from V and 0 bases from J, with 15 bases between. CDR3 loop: CASSPLGGASTDTQYF. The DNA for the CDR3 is TGTGCCAGCAGTCCCTTGGGCGGGGCTAGCACAGATACGCAGTATTTT.

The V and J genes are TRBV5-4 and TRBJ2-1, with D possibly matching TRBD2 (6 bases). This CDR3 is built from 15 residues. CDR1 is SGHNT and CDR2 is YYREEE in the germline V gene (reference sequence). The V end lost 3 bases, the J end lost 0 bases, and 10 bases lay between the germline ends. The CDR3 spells CASSWDGSSYNEQFF. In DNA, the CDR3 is TGTGCCAGCAGCTGGGACGGGAGCTCCTACAATGAGCAGTTCTTC.

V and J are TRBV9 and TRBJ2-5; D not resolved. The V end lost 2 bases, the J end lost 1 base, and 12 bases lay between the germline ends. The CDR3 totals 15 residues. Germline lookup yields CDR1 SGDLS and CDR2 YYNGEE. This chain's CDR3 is CASSVGSRLQETQYF. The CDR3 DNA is TGTGCCAGCAGCGTGGGTAGCAGACTCCAAGAGACCCAGTACTTC.

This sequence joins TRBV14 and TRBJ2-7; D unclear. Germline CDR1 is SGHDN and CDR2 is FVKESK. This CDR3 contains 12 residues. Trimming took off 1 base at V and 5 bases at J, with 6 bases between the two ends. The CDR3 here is CASSQVRHEQYF. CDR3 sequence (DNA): TGTGCCAGCAGCCAAGTACGGCACGAGCAGTACTTC.

The CDR3 DNA reads TGTGCCAGCAGCTTCTCTGGGACAGGGAACGAAAAACTGTTTTTT. This gives the protein CASSFSGTGNEKLFF. This sequence joins TRBV5-8 and TRBJ1-4; 9 positions match TRBD1. The J segment lost 8 bases and the V segment lost 2 bases, leaving 7 bases of the junction unmatched. Germline lookup yields CDR1 SGHTS and CDR2 YDEGEE. This CDR3 contains 15 residues.

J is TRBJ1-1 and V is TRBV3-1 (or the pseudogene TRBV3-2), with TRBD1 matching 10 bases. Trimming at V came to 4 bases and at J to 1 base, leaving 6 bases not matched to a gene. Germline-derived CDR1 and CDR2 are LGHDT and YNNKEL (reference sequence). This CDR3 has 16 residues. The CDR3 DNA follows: TGTGCCAGCAGCCCGCCGACAGGGGGCGCGAACACTGAAGCTTTCTTT. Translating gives CASSPPTGGANTEAFF.

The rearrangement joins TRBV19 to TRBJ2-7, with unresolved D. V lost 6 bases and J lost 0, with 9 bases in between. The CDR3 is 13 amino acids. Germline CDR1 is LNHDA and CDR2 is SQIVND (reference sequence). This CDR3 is CASSQARSYEQYF. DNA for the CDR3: TGTGCCAGTAGCCAGGCCCGCTCCTACGAGCAGTACTTC.

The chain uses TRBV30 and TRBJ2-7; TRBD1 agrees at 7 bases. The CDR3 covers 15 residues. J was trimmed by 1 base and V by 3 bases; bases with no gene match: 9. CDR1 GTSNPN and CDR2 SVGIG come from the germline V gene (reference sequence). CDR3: CAWSPGQTTSYEQYF. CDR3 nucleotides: TGTGCCTGGAGCCCGGGACAGACAACTTCCTACGAGCAGTACTTC. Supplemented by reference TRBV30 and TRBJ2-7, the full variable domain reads SQTIHQWPATLVQPVGSPLSLECTVEGTSNPNLYWYRQAAGRGLQLLFYSVGIGQISSEVPQNLSASRPQDRQFILSSKKLLLSDSGFYLCAWSPGQTTSYEQYFGPGTRLTVT.

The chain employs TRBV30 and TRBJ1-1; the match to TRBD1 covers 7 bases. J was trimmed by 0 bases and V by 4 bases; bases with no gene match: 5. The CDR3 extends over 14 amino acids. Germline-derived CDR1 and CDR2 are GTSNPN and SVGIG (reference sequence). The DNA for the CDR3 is TGTGCCTGGACCCAGGGGGTAGTGAACACTGAAGCTTTCTTT. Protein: CAWTQGVVNTEAFF.